This TCR beta chain was retrieved from a study of blood T cell repertoires in COVID-19. Study details: Specimens from acute and convalescent COVID-19 originated in the United States, Italy and Spain. The analysed material was cDNA or gDNA that came from T cells, B-cell-depleted T cells, or PBMCs.

Trimming removed 0 bases from V and 5 bases from J, with 14 bases in between. Germline V gene data show CDR1 as SGHRS and CDR2 as YFSETQ. The CDR3 runs to 16 residues. The participants were between roughly 18 and 100 years old and came from roughly 24 US areas. Methods used by the authors: Estimated nucleated cell counts came from reference gene primer amplification. Sequenced by immunoSEQ multiplex PCR; TCRdb stores in-frame clones only, minus some. The V and J calls and clone size come from that table; D and trimming were worked out from the DNA. The sample records 350,000 to 500,000 clones, roughly 90% being singletons.

The J gene is TRBJ1-4, the V gene TRBV5-1; possible D gene TRBD1, 6 bases. This clonotype was obtained from a woman aged 18-29 years who had been exposed to COVID-19. The specimen sequenced was PBMCs or T cells enriched from blood (not recorded which). The CDR3 is CASSLEGTLKNEKLFF. The CDR3, as DNA: TGCGCCAGCAGCTTGGAGGGGACACTTAAAAATGAAAAACTGTTTTTT. The full variable domain, with the rest looked up from reference TRBV5-1 and TRBJ1-4, is KAGVTQTPRYLIKTRGQQVTLSCSPISGHRSVSWYQQTPGQGLQFLFEYFSETQRNKGNFPGRFSGRQFSNSRSEMNVSTLELGDSALYLCASSLEGTLKNEKLFFGSGTQLSVL.